The entry below gives a single T cell receptor (beta chain) sequence along with its context. This sample was taken from a study of blood T cell repertoires in COVID-19. At the level of the study: Collection of acute and convalescent COVID-19 samples took place in the United States, Italy and Spain.

V was clipped by 3 bases and J by 7 bases; unmatched bases: 6. This CDR3 region has 14 residues. Per the germline V gene, CDR1 is SNHLY and CDR2 is FYNNEI. In the authors' workflow: Estimation of nucleated cell counts relied on the amplification of reference gene primers. Generated by immunoSEQ multiplex PCR, the TCRdb table keeps only in-frame clones and is missing some. For V, J and clone size, that table is used; D and trimming come from the DNA. The sample carries some 70,000 clones, around 80% recorded once. Sequences were obtained from peripheral blood. The sequence was obtained from a woman between 45 and 65 years old with acute or convalescent COVID-19. This chain joins TRBV2 and TRBJ2-3; TRBD2 aligns across 8 bases. CDR3 bases: TGTGCCAGCAGTGACCGGGGGGGAGACAATACGCAGTATTTT. It yields the protein CASSDRGGDNTQYF.